The present entry profiles one T cell receptor beta chain with its context. The antigen is unknown. This sample was included in a study of T-cell memory formation after mild COVID-19. On the study more broadly: For the most part, TCR clusters were specific to one donor.

V dropped 6 bases and J dropped 6 bases, with 14 bases sitting between them. The CDR3 has 13 amino acids. TCRdb independently ran MiXCR on the 5' RACE reads; one entry per CDR3 protein. The sample holds roughly 100,000 distinct CDR3 sequences; about 16% are singletons and the top ten take about 43%. Study observations and caveats: Of the contracting clones, CD4+ ones lay mainly in CM and EM, and CD8+ ones in EMRA.

The genes are TRBV12-3 or TRBV12-4 and TRBJ1-2; possible D gene TRBD1, 5 bases. The clonotype comes from a man between 18 and 29 years old who had mild COVID-19 (a few samples of this study predate the infection). Cell type and time point are not known. The sequenced sample was PBMCs or a T cell subset sorted from them (not recorded which). The CDR3 protein is CASSSAGPNGYTF. CDR3 sequence (DNA): TGTGCCAGCAGCTCCGCGGGGCCCAATGGCTACACCTTC.